This is a list of T cell receptor beta chains from one sample in a study of T cells expressing NK-cell markers. TCRdb derives one entry per CDR3 protein from the 5' RACE reads, leaving out DNA. The sample holds fewer than 400,000 distinct CDR3 sequences. Sequenced input: blood T cells: a sorted CD56 or NKG2C T cell subset, CD4+ or CD8+ T cells, or bulk PBMC T cells (not recorded which). The receptors come from a woman aged 45-65 years in good health. Each CDR3 is given with its conserved first and last residue.

J: TRBJ1-5
V: TRBV5-5
CDR3: CASSLWGDSNQPQHF

J: TRBJ2-6
V: TRBV5-5
CDR3: CASGQGVSGANVLTF

J: TRBJ2-1
V: TRBV4-1
CDR3: CASSQGRMVPSYNEQFF

J: TRBJ2-2
V: TRBV7-9
CDR3: CASSRGQFGELFF

J: TRBJ2-1
V: TRBV5-1
CDR3: CASSPGQGNEQFF

J: TRBJ2-6
V: TRBV12-3/TRBV12-4
CDR3: CASSGLGGGLGANVLTF

J: TRBJ2-1
V: TRBV2
CDR3: CASRTSGSVNEQFF

J: TRBJ2-1
V: TRBV12-3/TRBV12-4
CDR3: CASSLVGRTAQFF

J: TRBJ2-2
V: TRBV9
CDR3: CASSVVGTGAAGELFF

J: TRBJ2-2
V: TRBV6-5
CDR3: CASSAPRTSGRAPGELFF

J: TRBJ2-5
V: TRBV29-1
CDR3: CSVTRGTSGEETQYF

J: TRBJ2-1
V: TRBV18
CDR3: CASSPQPISYNEQFF

J: TRBJ1-3
V: TRBV20-1
CDR3: CSARDDYRSGNTIYF

J: TRBJ1-4
V: TRBV7-6
CDR3: CASSQSGATNEKLFF

J: TRBJ2-1
V: TRBV5-1
CDR3: CASSNGLLMDAGANEQFF

J: TRBJ2-2
V: TRBV12-3/TRBV12-4
CDR3: CASSLYGTATGELFF

J: TRBJ2-7
V: TRBV20-1
CDR3: CSARAPSGRFYEQYF

J: TRBJ2-2
V: TRBV5-6
CDR3: CASSFRDRQTGELFF

J: TRBJ2-7
V: TRBV29-1
CDR3: CSVEEPGRPNYEQYF

J: TRBJ2-1
V: TRBV5-1
CDR3: CASSLAPPDRASYNEQFF

J: TRBJ2-4
V: TRBV13
CDR3: CASSLGTSGSTKNIQYF

J: TRBJ1-1
V: TRBV11-2
CDR3: CASSSLRDFEAFF

J: TRBJ2-1
V: TRBV10-2
CDR3: CASSGGLAGGNEQFF

J: TRBJ2-3
V: TRBV12-3/TRBV12-4
CDR3: CASSLRPTDTQYF

J: TRBJ1-2
V: TRBV7-8
CDR3: CASSLGREVGYGYTF

J: TRBJ2-3
V: TRBV6-2/TRBV6-3
CDR3: CASKGQAYTDTQYF

J: TRBJ2-7
V: TRBV12-3/TRBV12-4
CDR3: CASSATGYRYEQYF

J: TRBJ1-2
V: TRBV12-3/TRBV12-4
CDR3: CASSFGGAGNGYTF

J: TRBJ2-1
V: TRBV5-5
CDR3: CASSLGGGGRVTYNEQFF

J: TRBJ2-2
V: TRBV7-8
CDR3: CASSLVWSGAIPGELFF

J: TRBJ2-1
V: TRBV29-1
CDR3: CSVVSSEPSSYNEQFF

J: TRBJ2-1
V: TRBV7-9
CDR3: CASSLGLATRNEQFF

J: TRBJ2-3
V: TRBV24-1
CDR3: CATVGKRDSSDTQYF

J: TRBJ2-3
V: TRBV29-1
CDR3: CSAPPAGTSTDTQYF

J: TRBJ2-2
V: TRBV12-3/TRBV12-4
CDR3: CASSLMIGNTGELFF

J: TRBJ2-1
V: TRBV4-1
CDR3: CASSQDPGTSGRLYNEQFF

J: TRBJ2-4
V: TRBV7-9
CDR3: CASSLSGFRLAKNIQYF